The clone carrying this T cell receptor (beta chain) has just a few counts. Antigen: not known. Stated time point: newly diagnosed GD, antithyroid drugs for less than 3 months. PBMC-derived RNA was used for the TCR library. The sample is drawn from a study of regulatory T cells in long-lasting Graves disease. This CDR3 region has 16 residues. Unmatched junction bases numbered 7, after V lost 4 bases and J lost 5 bases. CDR1 is SNHLY and CDR2 is FYNNEI in the germline V gene. Arm-PCR of CDR3 regions and iRepertoire HTBI primers were the basis on which TCR beta libraries were built. TCRdb processed the multiplex PCR reads anew with MiXCR; each CDR3 protein has one entry. In the table there are about 400,000 distinct CDR3 sequences, about a sixth of which are singletons. Study-wide results and limits: The TCR repertoire of persistent Graves' patients was less diverse than that of newly diagnosed ones.

These sequences were also reported in another study, on T cells in Graves' hyperthyroidism and ophthalmopathy. That work states: An initial round of RT-PCR targeting the TCR CDR3 relied on the HTBI primer set.

The sequence derives from a woman under 30 with Graves disease. The sequenced sample was peripheral blood mononuclear cells (PBMCs), obtained at new diagnosis, from a patient treated with antithyroid drugs. The chain couples TRBV2 to TRBJ2-4; 11 nucleotides line up with TRBD2. CDR3 in DNA: TGTGCCAGCAGTGCGGGCCTAGCGGGGGGTGAAAACATTCAGTACTTC. This sequence encodes CASSAGLAGGENIQYF.